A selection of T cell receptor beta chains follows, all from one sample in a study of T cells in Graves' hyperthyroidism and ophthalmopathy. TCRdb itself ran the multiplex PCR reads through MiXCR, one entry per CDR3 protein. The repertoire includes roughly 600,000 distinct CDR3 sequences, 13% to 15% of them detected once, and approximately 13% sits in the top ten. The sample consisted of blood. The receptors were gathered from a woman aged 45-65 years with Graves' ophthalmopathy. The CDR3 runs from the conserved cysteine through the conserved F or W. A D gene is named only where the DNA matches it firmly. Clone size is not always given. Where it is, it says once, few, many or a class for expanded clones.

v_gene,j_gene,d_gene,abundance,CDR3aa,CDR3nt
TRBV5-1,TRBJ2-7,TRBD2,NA,CASSPLAGSYEQYF,TGCGCCAGCAGCCCCCTAGCGGGGTCCTACGAGCAGTACTTC
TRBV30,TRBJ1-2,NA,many,CAWSSGRLLAGYTF,TGTGCCTGGAGTAGTGGCCGTCTCCTCGCTGGCTACACCTTC
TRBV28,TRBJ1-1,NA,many,CASSMYGTEAFF,TGTGCCAGCAGTATGTATGGCACTGAAGCTTTCTTT
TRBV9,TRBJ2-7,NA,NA,CASSVGAYPGEQYF,TGTGCCAGCAGCGTAGGTGCCTATCCTGGGGAGCAGTACTTC
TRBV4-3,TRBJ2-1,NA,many,CASSQGPFNEQFF,TGCGCCAGCAGCCAAGGCCCTTTTAATGAGCAGTTCTTC
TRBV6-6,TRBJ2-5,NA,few,CASSYSTQETQYF,TGTGCCAGCAGTTACTCGACCCAAGAGACCCAGTACTTC
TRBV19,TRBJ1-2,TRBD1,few,CASSLAPDRVNGYTF,TGTGCCAGTAGTCTCGCACCAGACAGGGTCAATGGCTACACCTTC
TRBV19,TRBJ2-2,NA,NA,CASSNDRGRNTGELFF,TGTGCCAGTAGTAACGATCGGGGGAGGAACACCGGGGAGCTGTTTTTT
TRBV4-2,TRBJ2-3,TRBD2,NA,CASSRGGTTDTQYF,TGTGCCAGCAGCCGCGGGGGAACCACAGATACGCAGTATTTT
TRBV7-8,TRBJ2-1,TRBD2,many,CASSLVGPSGINEQFF,TGTGCCAGCAGCTTAGTTGGGCCTAGCGGGATCAATGAGCAGTTCTTC
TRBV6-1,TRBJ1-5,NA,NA,CASSTRTESIGNQPQHF,TGTGCCAGCAGTACTCGGACCGAGTCGATTGGCAATCAGCCCCAGCACTTT
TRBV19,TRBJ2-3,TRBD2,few,CASSLLAGGPKTDTQYF,TGTGCCAGTAGTCTCCTAGCGGGAGGGCCTAAAACAGATACGCAGTATTTT
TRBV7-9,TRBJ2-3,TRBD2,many,CASSYAGVGLDTQYF,TGTGCCAGCAGCTACGCGGGAGTTGGGTTGGATACGCAGTATTTT
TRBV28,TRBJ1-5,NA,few,CASRTPILQPQHF,TGTGCCAGCAGGACCCCCATACTTCAGCCCCAGCATTTT
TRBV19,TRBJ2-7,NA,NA,CASSIFSGASYEQYF,TGTGCCAGTAGTATATTTTCTGGGGCCAGCTACGAGCAGTACTTC
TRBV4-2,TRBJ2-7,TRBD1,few,CASSQDTGGPSYEQYF,TGTGCCAGCAGCCAAGACACAGGGGGTCCCTCCTACGAGCAGTACTTC
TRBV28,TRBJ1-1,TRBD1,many,CASTPTGTGFRSAEAFF,TGTGCCAGCACCCCGACCGGGACAGGATTTCGGTCGGCTGAAGCTTTCTTT
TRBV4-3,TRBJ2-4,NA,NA,CASSQDRERGLGTKNIQYF,TGCGCCAGCAGCCAAGACCGGGAGAGGGGGCTGGGGACGAAAAACATTCAGTACTTC
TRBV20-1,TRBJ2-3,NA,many,CSAQDLAADTQYF,TGCAGTGCTCAAGACCTAGCAGCAGATACGCAGTATTTT
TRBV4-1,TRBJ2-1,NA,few,CASSHVGRKYNEQFF,TGCGCCAGCAGCCATGTCGGACGGAAGTACAATGAGCAGTTCTTC
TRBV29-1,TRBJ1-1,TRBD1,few,CSVEPRDRNTEAFF,TGCAGCGTTGAGCCCCGGGACAGGAACACTGAAGCTTTCTTT
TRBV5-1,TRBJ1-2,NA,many,CASSLSQGRYGYTF,TGCGCCAGCAGCTTGTCACAGGGACGTTATGGCTACACCTTC
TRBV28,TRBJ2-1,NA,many,CASGEEDRVYNEQFF,TGTGCCAGCGGCGAGGAGGACAGAGTCTACAATGAGCAGTTCTTC
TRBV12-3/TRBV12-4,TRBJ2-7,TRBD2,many,CASSSVAGRVEQYF,TGTGCCAGCAGTTCGGTAGCGGGACGGGTGGAGCAGTACTTC
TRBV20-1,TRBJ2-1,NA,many,CSASFRQAVNYNEQFF,TGCAGTGCTAGTTTCCGTCAGGCAGTAAATTACAATGAGCAGTTCTTC
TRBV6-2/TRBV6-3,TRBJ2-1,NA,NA,CASIPGGGFNEQFF,TGTGCCAGCATTCCCGGGGGCGGGTTCAATGAGCAGTTCTTC
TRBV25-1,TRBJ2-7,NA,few,CASMSLGPAGAYEQYF,TGTGCCAGCATGTCCCTAGGGCCGGCGGGTGCATACGAGCAGTACTTC
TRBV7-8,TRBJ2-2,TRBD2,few,CASSQTSGATGELFF,TGTGCCAGCAGCCAGACTAGCGGGGCCACCGGGGAGCTGTTTTTT
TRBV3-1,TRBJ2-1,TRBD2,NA,CASSPSGRAGDEQFF,TGTGCCAGCAGCCCTAGCGGGAGGGCGGGGGATGAGCAGTTCTTC
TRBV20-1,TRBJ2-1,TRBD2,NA,CSARVVTSGANEQFF,TGCAGTGCTAGAGTGGTGACTAGCGGGGCCAATGAGCAGTTCTTC
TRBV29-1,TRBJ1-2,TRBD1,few,CSVGGTGGVYTF,TGCAGCGTTGGTGGGACAGGGGGCGTCTACACCTTC
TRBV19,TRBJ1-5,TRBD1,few,CASRSRGTGGQPQHF,TGTGCCAGTAGGTCACGCGGGACAGGGGGTCAGCCCCAGCATTTT
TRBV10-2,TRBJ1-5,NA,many,CASTSDGDQPQHF,TGCGCCAGCACCTCGGACGGGGATCAGCCCCAGCATTTT
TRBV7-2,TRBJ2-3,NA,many,CASSLGTYSTDTQYF,TGTGCCAGCAGCTTAGGGACTTATAGCACAGATACGCAGTATTTT
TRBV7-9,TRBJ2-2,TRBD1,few,CASTKPRQGMETGELFF,TGTGCCAGCACCAAACCGAGACAGGGGATGGAAACCGGGGAGCTGTTTTTT
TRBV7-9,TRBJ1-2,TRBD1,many,CASSFDRGGYTF,TGTGCCAGCAGCTTTGACAGGGGCGGCTACACCTTC
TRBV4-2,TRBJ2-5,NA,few,CASSPAWGGQQETQYF,TGTGCCAGCAGCCCCGCCTGGGGGGGACAGCAAGAGACCCAGTACTTC
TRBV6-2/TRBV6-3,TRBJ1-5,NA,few,CASSTRQHYSNQPLHF,TGTGCCAGCAGTACTCGACAGCATTATAGCAATCAGCCCCTGCATTTT
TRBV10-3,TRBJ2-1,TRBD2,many,CAILQGTSSNEQFF,TGTGCCATCCTTCAAGGGACTAGCAGCAATGAGCAGTTCTTC
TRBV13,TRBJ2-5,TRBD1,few,CASSNPGQGARETQYF,TGTGCCAGCAGTAACCCGGGCCAGGGGGCGAGGGAGACCCAGTACTTC
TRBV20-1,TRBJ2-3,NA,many,CSARVVDLTDTQYF,TGCAGTGCTAGAGTGGTAGATCTCACAGATACGCAGTATTTT
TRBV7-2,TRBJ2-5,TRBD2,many,CASSLPGGGETQYF,TGTGCCAGCAGCTTGCCGGGGGGAGGGGAGACCCAGTACTTC
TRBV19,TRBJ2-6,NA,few,CASSIRQPKINSGANVLTF,TGTGCCAGTAGTATCCGACAGCCGAAGATTAACTCTGGGGCCAACGTCCTGACTTTC
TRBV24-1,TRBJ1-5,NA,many,CATSAGTFQNQPQHF,TGTGCCACCAGTGCCGGGACATTTCAGAATCAGCCCCAGCATTTT
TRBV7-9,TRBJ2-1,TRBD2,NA,CASSPARLAGGPANYNEQFF,TGTGCCAGCAGCCCGGCCCGACTAGCGGGAGGGCCTGCAAACTACAATGAGCAGTTCTTC
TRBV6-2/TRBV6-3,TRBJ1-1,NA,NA,CASSVQENTEAFF,TGTGCCAGCAGCGTCCAGGAGAACACTGAAGCTTTCTTT
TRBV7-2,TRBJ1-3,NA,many,CASSQWGGVGNTIYF,TGTGCCAGCAGCCAGTGGGGGGGCGTTGGAAACACCATATATTTT
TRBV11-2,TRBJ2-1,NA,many,CASRPPGRRLSLSYNEQFF,TGTGCCAGCAGGCCTCCGGGACGACGACTTTCTCTCTCCTACAATGAGCAGTTCTTC
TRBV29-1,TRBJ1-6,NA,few,CSVDVGRGSPLHF,TGCAGCGTTGATGTAGGGCGTGGATCACCCCTCCACTTT
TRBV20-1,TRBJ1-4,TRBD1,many,CSARTGTGWYEKLFF,TGCAGTGCTAGGACAGGGACGGGATGGTACGAAAAACTGTTTTTT
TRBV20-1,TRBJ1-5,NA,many,CSARGQFFNQPQHF,TGCAGTGCTAGAGGGCAGTTCTTCAATCAGCCCCAGCATTTT